This T cell receptor (beta chain) came from a study of response to subunit inactivated influenza vaccine. Study outcomes and limitations: Seasonal influenza vaccination, on each occasion, was suggested by the authors to recruit few new T cells.

Germline CDR1 is MNHNS and CDR2 is SASEGT. The CDR3 covers 17 residues. Trimming cost V 7 bases and J 2 bases; bases outside gene matches: 15. TCRdb redid the calling of the RT-PCR reads with MiXCR, one entry per CDR3 protein. The sample lists about 780,000 distinct CDR3 sequences; approximately 17% were seen once. In this sample, this clonotype turned up a few times. Its antigen remains unknown. The genes are TRBV6-1 and TRBJ2-3, with 7 positions matching TRBD1. The sample was PBMCs from blood, taken roughly 5 days after vaccination. This receptor was identified in a man aged 50 to 59 who received an inactivated influenza vaccine. The CDR3 DNA reads as TGTGCCAGCAAAACAGGGGATCTGATTTCTAACACAGATACGCAGTATTTT. This translates into CASKTGDLISNTDTQYF.